This TCR beta chain was retrieved from a study of blood T cell repertoires in COVID-19. Turning to the study itself: Donors in the United States, Italy and Spain gave samples during acute or convalescent COVID-19. T cells, B-cell-depleted T cells, or PBMCs provided the cDNA or gDNA that served as material.

The authors' processing: Nucleated cell counts were estimated from reference gene primer amplification. The table came from immunoSEQ multiplex PCR; TCRdb's copy has only in-frame clones and leaves some out. Clone size and the V and J calls come from that table; the DNA yielded D and trimming. This table has roughly 40,000 clones, 85% appearing once. Germline CDR1 is KGHSH and CDR2 is LQKENI. The trim removed 4 bases at V and 6 bases at J, leaving 7 bases unmatched. The CDR3 is made up of 14 amino acids. This sequence was found in a human donor in a cohort sampled during active COVID-19. The sequenced material came from peripheral blood. The chain joins TRBV18 to TRBJ2-7; 9 positions match TRBD2. The CDR3 spells CASSQGGGALEQYF. The DNA of the CDR3 is TGTGCCAGCTCACAAGGCGGGGGGGCTCTCGAGCAGTACTTC.